These T cell receptor beta chains were read from a single sample in a study of T-cell memory formation after mild COVID-19. TCRdb itself ran the 5' RACE reads through MiXCR, one entry per CDR3 protein. The sample shows 550,000 to 600,000 distinct CDR3 sequences, about 22% of them seen only once. The sequencing input was PBMCs or a T cell subset sorted from them (not recorded which). Receptors were obtained from an adult woman who had mild COVID-19 (a few samples of this study predate the infection). Cell type and time point are not known. CDR3s include the opening cysteine and the closing phenylalanine or tryptophan. Fields, in order: V gene, J gene, CDR3 length, clone size, D gene, CDR3 DNA, CDR3 protein. The D gene is left open where the match is weak. Clone size, where shown, is once, few, many, or a class for clones that have expanded.

V gene: TRBV5-1
J gene: TRBJ2-1
CDR3 length: 15
clone size: many
D gene: -
CDR3 DNA: TGCGCCAGCAGCGTCGCTGATGCCTCCTACAATGAGCAGTTCTTC
CDR3 protein: CASSVADASYNEQFF

V gene: TRBV19
J gene: TRBJ1-2
CDR3 length: 13
clone size: few
D gene: -
CDR3 DNA: TGTGCCAGTGTCGGGGGCCACGTAAATGGCTACACCTTC
CDR3 protein: CASVGGHVNGYTF

V gene: TRBV6-2/TRBV6-3
J gene: TRBJ2-4
CDR3 length: 16
clone size: -
D gene: -
CDR3 DNA: TGTGCCAGCAAAAAAGGGGGGGAGCCGGCCAAAAACATTCAGTACTTC
CDR3 protein: CASKKGGEPAKNIQYF

V gene: TRBV5-1
J gene: TRBJ1-1
CDR3 length: 16
clone size: few
D gene: TRBD1
CDR3 DNA: TGCGCCAGCAGCTTGATTTTTGCAGGGGGGAACACTGAAGCTTTCTTT
CDR3 protein: CASSLIFAGGNTEAFF

V gene: TRBV7-8
J gene: TRBJ2-7
CDR3 length: 15
clone size: -
D gene: -
CDR3 DNA: TGTGCCAGCAGCTTATCGGCAGGCCAAACCTACGAGCAGTACTTC
CDR3 protein: CASSLSAGQTYEQYF

V gene: TRBV7-6
J gene: TRBJ2-5
CDR3 length: 15
clone size: -
D gene: -
CDR3 DNA: TGTGCCAGCAGCCCAAGACTAGGCGAAGACGAGACCCAGTACTTC
CDR3 protein: CASSPRLGEDETQYF

V gene: TRBV12-3/TRBV12-4
J gene: TRBJ1-1
CDR3 length: 14
clone size: -
D gene: TRBD1
CDR3 DNA: TGTGCCAGCAGTGACCGGGACAGGGCCAATGAAGCTTTCTTT
CDR3 protein: CASSDRDRANEAFF

V gene: TRBV5-1
J gene: TRBJ2-2
CDR3 length: 21
clone size: -
D gene: -
CDR3 DNA: TGCGCCAGCAGCTTGGAGGGAGGGACAGGAAAAGCCTCGAAGAGTTCCGGGGAGCTGTTTTTT
CDR3 protein: CASSLEGGTGKASKSSGELFF

V gene: TRBV4-2
J gene: TRBJ2-3
CDR3 length: 14
clone size: -
D gene: -
CDR3 DNA: TGTGCCAGCAGCCAAGCGGGGGTAGTGGATACGCAGTATTTT
CDR3 protein: CASSQAGVVDTQYF

V gene: TRBV15
J gene: TRBJ1-1
CDR3 length: 16
clone size: few
D gene: -
CDR3 DNA: TGTGCCACCAGCAGAGATGGTAGCGAACGGAACACTGAAGCTTTCTTT
CDR3 protein: CATSRDGSERNTEAFF

V gene: TRBV7-3
J gene: TRBJ2-3
CDR3 length: 17
clone size: few
D gene: -
CDR3 DNA: TGTGCCAGCAGCCAAAGCTTCAAGGGGCCCCGCACAGATACGCAGTATTTT
CDR3 protein: CASSQSFKGPRTDTQYF

V gene: TRBV5-1
J gene: TRBJ1-2
CDR3 length: 13
clone size: few
D gene: TRBD1
CDR3 DNA: TGCGCCAGCGACTCGGGACAGGGGTATGGCTACACCTTC
CDR3 protein: CASDSGQGYGYTF

V gene: TRBV6-2/TRBV6-3
J gene: TRBJ2-7
CDR3 length: 17
clone size: -
D gene: -
CDR3 DNA: TGTGCCAGCAGTTATCGTAGACGGGAGACCGTTTACTACGAGCAGTACTTC
CDR3 protein: CASSYRRRETVYYEQYF

V gene: TRBV15
J gene: TRBJ2-5
CDR3 length: 13
clone size: few
D gene: -
CDR3 DNA: TGTGCCACCAGCAGACCCCCAGGAGTGACCCAGTACTTC
CDR3 protein: CATSRPPGVTQYF

V gene: TRBV5-1
J gene: TRBJ2-1
CDR3 length: 17
clone size: -
D gene: -
CDR3 DNA: TGCGCCAGCAGCCCTTCTTCGGGAGTGGCATCCTACAATGAGCAGTTCTTC
CDR3 protein: CASSPSSGVASYNEQFF

V gene: TRBV7-2
J gene: TRBJ1-1
CDR3 length: 14
clone size: -
D gene: -
CDR3 DNA: TGTGCCAGCAGGACCCGGGGGTGGGGCACTGAAGCTTTCTTT
CDR3 protein: CASRTRGWGTEAFF

V gene: TRBV29-1
J gene: TRBJ2-5
CDR3 length: 12
clone size: -
D gene: -
CDR3 DNA: TGCAGCGCTAGGACCGATCGCGAGACCCAGTACTTC
CDR3 protein: CSARTDRETQYF

V gene: TRBV14
J gene: TRBJ2-7
CDR3 length: 15
clone size: few
D gene: TRBD1
CDR3 DNA: TGTGCCAGCAGCGCCCGACAGGGAAGCGTTGGCGAGCAGTACTTC
CDR3 protein: CASSARQGSVGEQYF

V gene: TRBV2
J gene: TRBJ2-4
CDR3 length: 15
clone size: few
D gene: -
CDR3 DNA: TGTGCCAGCACCCTAGGGGGGGCGCGAAGTTCCATTCAGTACTTC
CDR3 protein: CASTLGGARSSIQYF

V gene: TRBV19
J gene: TRBJ1-5
CDR3 length: 14
clone size: once
D gene: -
CDR3 DNA: TGTGCCAGTAGTATTAATCGCAGGGGACAGCCCCAGCATTTT
CDR3 protein: CASSINRRGQPQHF

V gene: TRBV7-9
J gene: TRBJ1-1
CDR3 length: 13
clone size: -
D gene: -
CDR3 DNA: TGTGCCAGCAGCACAGGGAAATACACTGAAGCTTTCTTT
CDR3 protein: CASSTGKYTEAFF

V gene: TRBV5-4
J gene: TRBJ2-3
CDR3 length: 15
clone size: -
D gene: TRBD1
CDR3 DNA: TGTGCCAGCAGCTCTTTCTTGACAGGGTCCGATACGCAGTATTTT
CDR3 protein: CASSSFLTGSDTQYF

V gene: TRBV24-1
J gene: TRBJ1-2
CDR3 length: 14
clone size: -
D gene: -
CDR3 DNA: TGTGCCACCAGTGATTCCGGGGCTAACTATGGCTACACCTTC
CDR3 protein: CATSDSGANYGYTF

V gene: TRBV3-1
J gene: TRBJ1-1
CDR3 length: 14
clone size: few
D gene: -
CDR3 DNA: TGTGCCAGCAGCCAAGTGGGGTTGAACACTGAAGCTTTCTTT
CDR3 protein: CASSQVGLNTEAFF

V gene: TRBV6-5
J gene: TRBJ2-7
CDR3 length: 14
clone size: few
D gene: -
CDR3 DNA: TGTGCCAGCAGCCAACAGGGTGGAGTGTGGGAGCAGTACTTC
CDR3 protein: CASSQQGGVWEQYF

V gene: TRBV7-9
J gene: TRBJ1-1
CDR3 length: 14
clone size: -
D gene: -
CDR3 DNA: TGTGCCAGCAGTTCCAGGGGATCGGGCACTGAAGCTTTCTTT
CDR3 protein: CASSSRGSGTEAFF

V gene: TRBV29-1
J gene: TRBJ2-7
CDR3 length: 12
clone size: -
D gene: -
CDR3 DNA: TGCAGCATCGGGACTTACTCCTACGAGCAGTACTTC
CDR3 protein: CSIGTYSYEQYF

V gene: TRBV4-3
J gene: TRBJ2-1
CDR3 length: 13
clone size: many
D gene: -
CDR3 DNA: TGCGCCAGCAGCCAAGATAAAGCCAGAGAGCAGTTCTTC
CDR3 protein: CASSQDKAREQFF